This T cell receptor beta chain was recovered during a study of T cell changes during pregnancy in multiple sclerosis (dated by TCRdb to about 2019). Study-level background: In women with multiple sclerosis, the researchers looked at how the T cell repertoire shifted as pregnancy progressed.

The library was made by the immunoSEQ multiplex PCR assay. In TCRdb, the immuneACCESS table is reduced to in-frame sequences with V and J assigned. These tables do not hold every clone; where another copy was compared, an unresolved V gene accounts for under half, and the others remain unexplained. The sample table holds 40,000 to 60,000 clones, of which roughly 90% were seen once. Over 1.2% of the sample is held by the ten biggest clonotypes. Concerning this clone: Its recognized antigen is unknown. Base qualities are not recorded, but no much larger clone differs from it by a single base.

V and J lose 4 bases and 0 bases, and a span of 8 bases separates them. The CDR3, cysteine through phenylalanine, is 14 amino acids long. The CDR3 DNA has 42 bases and is translated from base 1. As encoded in the germline V gene, CDR1 is MNHNS while CDR2 is SASEGT. Sequencing used peripheral blood, obtained in the first trimester of pregnancy. The rearrangement joined TRBV6-1 to TRBJ2-3; a tentative D call is TRBD2 (5 bases match). The TCR originated in a female donor in good health, enrolled as a control in a pregnancy study. CDR3 reads: CASSGLFSTDTQYF. The DNA sequence follows: TGTGCCAGCAGTGGACTATTTAGCACAGATACGCAGTATTTT.